The rows below give T cell receptor beta chains drawn from one sample of a study of blood T cell repertoires in COVID-19. Data came from immunoSEQ multiplex PCR; TCRdb stores just in-frame clones and leaves some out. Here the sample spans around 76,000 clones, approximately 85% being singletons. The sequencing sample was made of peripheral blood. The receptors were gathered from a man older than 75 with acute or convalescent COVID-19. CDR3s include the opening cysteine and the closing phenylalanine or tryptophan. A D gene is named only where the DNA matches it firmly. Clone size, where shown, is once, few, many, or a class for clones that have expanded.

>TRBJ1-1|TRBD1|-|TRBV27
TGTGCCAGCAGTCCCCCGGGACAGGGCTGGACTGAAGCTTTCTTT
CASSPPGQGWTEAFF
>TRBJ1-2|-|-|TRBV2
TGTGCCAGCAGTGAGCAGGGTTCCCGATATAGCCGAGGCTACACCTTC
CASSEQGSRYSRGYTF
>TRBJ2-7|-|-|TRBV19
TGTGCCAGTAGAAGGGACACTTACGAGCAGTACTTC
CASRRDTYEQYF
>TRBJ2-4|-|-|TRBV4-1
TGCGCCAGCAGCCAGGGCCTGCTGGGAGCCAAAAACATTCAGTACTTC
CASSQGLLGAKNIQYF
>TRBJ1-3|-|-|TRBV6-5
TGTGCCAGCAGTTACGAGATACAGGGAAACACCATATATTTT
CASSYEIQGNTIYF
>TRBJ1-5|TRBD1|-|TRBV7-2
TGTGCCAGCAGCTTCAGCCCTGTCGGACAGGGGAAATTTAATCAGCCCCAGCATTTT
CASSFSPVGQGKFNQPQHF
>TRBJ1-4|TRBD1|-|TRBV4-1
TGCGCCAGCAGCCAAAACGTAGGACAGGGAGGTGAAAAACTGTTTTTT
CASSQNVGQGGEKLFF
>TRBJ2-2|-|-|TRBV6-4
TGTGCCAGCAGTGACAAGGGGCGGGACGCCGGGGAGCTGTTTTTT
CASSDKGRDAGELFF
>TRBJ2-2|-|-|TRBV18
TGTGCCAGCTCACCCCGGGTCGGGGAGCTGTTTTTT
CASSPRVGELFF
>TRBJ2-7|-|-|TRBV27
TGTGCCAGCAGTGTACTGACAGGTTTCAGCTCCTACGAGCAGTACTTC
CASSVLTGFSSYEQYF
>TRBJ1-2|-|-|TRBV7-8
TGTGCCAGCAGCTTATCAGGGTCATATGGCTACACCTTC
CASSLSGSYGYTF
>TRBJ2-4|TRBD1|once|TRBV6-5
TGTGCCAGCAGTTCCCCAGGACAGGGTGGAAACATTCAGTACTTC
CASSSPGQGGNIQYF
>TRBJ2-3|-|-|TRBV5-4
TGTGCCAGCGGCCTCGGCACAGATACGCAGTATTTT
CASGLGTDTQYF
>TRBJ2-2|-|-|TRBV19
TGTGCCAGTAGTAAACGGCAGGGGATTAACACCGGGGAGCTGTTTTTT
CASSKRQGINTGELFF
>TRBJ2-2|TRBD1|-|TRBV27
TGTGCCAGCAGTCCCTATACAGGGGGCGCATCCGACACCGGGGAGCTGTTTTTT
CASSPYTGGASDTGELFF
>TRBJ2-4|TRBD1|-|TRBV5-1
TGCGCCAGCAGCTTGGCCGGGACAGGGAACATTCAGTACTTC
CASSLAGTGNIQYF
>TRBJ2-7|-|-|TRBV7-3
TGTGCCAGCAGCCGGGACCGGGGGACCTACGAGCAGTACTTC
CASSRDRGTYEQYF
>TRBJ2-7|-|-|TRBV11-1
TGTGCCAGCAGCGGCCAGGGTAGTGGTACCTACGAGCAGTACTTC
CASSGQGSGTYEQYF
>TRBJ2-3|TRBD1|-|TRBV27
TGTGCCAGCAAAGGCCTGGGACAGGGGTACATGGATACGCAGTATTTT
CASKGLGQGYMDTQYF
>TRBJ1-6|TRBD1|-|TRBV5-4
TGTGCCAGCAGTTACCCGGGACAGGGTGAAATCTCACCCCTCCACTTT
CASSYPGQGEISPLHF
>TRBJ1-5|TRBD1|-|TRBV7-3
TGTGCCAGCAGCTTAGACGGACAGGGTGATCCCCAGCATTTT
CASSLDGQGDPQHF
>TRBJ1-5|-|-|TRBV27
TGTGCCAGCAGATCCTGGCAGGCAGACAATCAGCCCCAGCATTTT
CASRSWQADNQPQHF
>TRBJ2-6|-|-|TRBV6-2/TRBV6-3
TGTGCCAGCAGTTACCGGGCAGGGGCCCCTGTTGGGGCCAACGTCCTGACTTTC
CASSYRAGAPVGANVLTF
>TRBJ1-1|-|-|TRBV19
TGTGCCAGCAGTGGGGGGGCTATAGGCACTGAAGCTTTCTTT
CASSGGAIGTEAFF
>TRBJ2-4|-|few|TRBV21-1
TGTGCCAGCAGCTCCTTAAATAGAGCCAAAAACATTCAGTACTTC
CASSSLNRAKNIQYF
>TRBJ2-5|-|-|TRBV14
TGTGCCAGCAGCCAAAGACTAGAAGAGACCCAGTACTTC
CASSQRLEETQYF
>TRBJ2-5|-|-|TRBV7-2
TGTGCCAGCAGTTCCGGAGGGGCGGGGGAGACCCAGTACTTC
CASSSGGAGETQYF
>TRBJ2-1|TRBD2|-|TRBV11-2
TGTGCCAGCAGCTTAGAACCGGGGGGGTTGGGTCCGAGCTCCTACAATGAGCAGTTCTTC
CASSLEPGGLGPSSYNEQFF
>TRBJ2-7|-|-|TRBV7-2
TGTGCCAGCAGCTTAGGGGGACTCGGCCACGAGCAGTACTTC
CASSLGGLGHEQYF